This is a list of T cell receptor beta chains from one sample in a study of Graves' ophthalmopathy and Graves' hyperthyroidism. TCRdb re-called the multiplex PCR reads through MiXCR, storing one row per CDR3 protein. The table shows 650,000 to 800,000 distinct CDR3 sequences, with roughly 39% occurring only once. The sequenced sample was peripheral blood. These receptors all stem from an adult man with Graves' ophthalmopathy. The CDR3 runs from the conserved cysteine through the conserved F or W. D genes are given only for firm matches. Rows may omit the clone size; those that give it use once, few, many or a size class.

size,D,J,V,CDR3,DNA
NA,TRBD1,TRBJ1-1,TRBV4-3,CASSQAPGQGNTEAFF,TGCGCCAGCAGCCAAGCCCCGGGACAGGGGAACACTGAAGCTTTCTTT
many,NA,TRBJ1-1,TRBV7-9,CASSLSAGATEAFF,TGTGCCAGCAGCTTATCGGCAGGGGCCACTGAAGCTTTCTTT
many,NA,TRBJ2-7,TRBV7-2,CASSSFVDWEARYF,TGTGCCAGCAGCTCCTTTGTCGACTGGGAAGCGCGGTACTTC
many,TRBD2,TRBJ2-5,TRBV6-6,CASSPRTSGARETQYF,TGTGCCAGCAGTCCCAGGACTAGCGGGGCGAGGGAGACCCAGTACTTC
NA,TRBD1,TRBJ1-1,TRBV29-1,CSVSPRQGEGYTEAFF,TGCAGCGTTTCTCCGCGACAGGGGGAGGGGTACACTGAAGCTTTCTTT
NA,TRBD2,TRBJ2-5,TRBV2,CASSTLAGGLGETQYF,TGTGCCAGCAGTACACTAGCGGGGGGGCTCGGGGAGACCCAGTACTTC
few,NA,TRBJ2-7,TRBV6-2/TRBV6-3,CASSYRLAPSYEQYF,TGTGCCAGCAGTTACCGGCTAGCGCCCAGCTACGAGCAGTACTTC
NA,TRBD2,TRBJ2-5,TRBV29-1,CSVAGLAGLGETQYF,TGCAGCGTCGCCGGACTAGCGGGATTGGGGGAGACCCAGTACTTC
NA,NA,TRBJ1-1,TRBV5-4,CASSLGPGSGAFF,TGTGCCAGCAGCTTGGGGCCGGGCTCTGGGGCTTTCTTT
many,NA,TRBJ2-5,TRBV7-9,CASRPPGRRWQETQYF,TGTGCCAGCAGACCGCCCGGCCGACGATGGCAAGAGACCCAGTACTTC
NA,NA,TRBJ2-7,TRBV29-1,CSVEAQVPYEQYF,TGCAGCGTTGAAGCTCAGGTTCCCTACGAGCAGTACTTC
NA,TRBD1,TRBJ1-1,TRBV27,CASAPTGFDTEAFF,TGTGCCAGCGCGCCGACAGGGTTCGACACTGAAGCTTTCTTT
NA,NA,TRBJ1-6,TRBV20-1,CSARDRDGDSPLHF,TGCAGTGCTAGAGACAGGGACGGTGATTCACCCCTCCACTTT
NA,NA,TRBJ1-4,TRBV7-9,CASSLSGDEKLFF,TGTGCCAGCAGCTTAAGCGGGGATGAAAAACTGTTTTTT
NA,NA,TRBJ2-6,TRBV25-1,CASSDRNSGANVLTF,TGTGCCAGCAGTGATAGGAACTCTGGGGCCAACGTCCTGACTTTC
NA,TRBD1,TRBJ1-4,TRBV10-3,CAISYGQGANEKLFF,TGTGCCATCAGTTATGGACAGGGCGCTAATGAAAAACTGTTTTTT
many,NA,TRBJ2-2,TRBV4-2,CASSQVQGGTGELFF,TGTGCCAGCAGCCAAGTCCAGGGCGGCACCGGGGAGCTGTTTTTT
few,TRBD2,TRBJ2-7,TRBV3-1,CASSQVISGRRIAYEQYF,TGTGCCAGCAGCCAAGTTATTAGCGGGAGGCGGATTGCCTACGAGCAGTACTTC
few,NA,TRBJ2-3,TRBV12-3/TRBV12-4,CASSLKGGFPPQYF,TGTGCCAGCAGTTTGAAGGGGGGGTTCCCTCCGCAGTATTTT
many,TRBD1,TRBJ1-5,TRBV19,CASSIDRGTQPQHF,TGTGCCAGTAGTATCGACAGGGGTACTCAGCCCCAGCATTTT
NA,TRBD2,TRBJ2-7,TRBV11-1,CASSEPGLAGSYF,TGTGCCAGCAGCGAGCCGGGACTAGCGGGGTCCTACTTC
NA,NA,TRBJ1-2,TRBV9,CASSGTSGGSGYTF,TGTGCCAGCAGCGGGACTAGCGGGGGTAGTGGCTACACCTTC
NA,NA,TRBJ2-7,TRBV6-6,CASRVRLTDEQYF,TGTGCCAGCAGAGTAAGGCTCACGGACGAGCAGTACTTC
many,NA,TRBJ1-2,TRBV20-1,CSVSGTRYGYTF,TGCAGCGTTTCCGGGACACGCTATGGCTACACCTTC
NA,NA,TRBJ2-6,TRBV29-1,CSVDPGTNVLTF,TGCAGCGTTGATCCTGGGACCAACGTCCTGACTTTC
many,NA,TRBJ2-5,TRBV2,CASTVNGYQETQYF,TGTGCCAGCACAGTGAACGGATACCAAGAGACCCAGTACTTC
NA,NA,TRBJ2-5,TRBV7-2,CASSYGGSWYQETQYF,TGTGCCAGCAGCTATGGGGGGTCCTGGTACCAAGAGACCCAGTACTTC
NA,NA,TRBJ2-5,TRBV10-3,CAISDRGGQETQYF,TGTGCCATCAGTGACAGGGGCGGTCAAGAGACCCAGTACTTC
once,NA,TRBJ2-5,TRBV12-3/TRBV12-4,CASTHGFGEETQYF,TGTGCCAGCACCCATGGCTTCGGGGAAGAGACCCAGTACTTC
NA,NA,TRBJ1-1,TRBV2,CASKVDRNTEAFF,TGTGCCAGCAAGGTGGACAGGAACACTGAAGCTTTCTTT
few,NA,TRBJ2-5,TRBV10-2,CASTTHRGAGETQYF,TGTGCCAGCACCACCCACAGGGGAGCGGGGGAGACCCAGTACTTC
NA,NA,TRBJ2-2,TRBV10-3,CAISAETTGELFF,TGTGCCATCAGTGCGGAGACAACCGGGGAGCTGTTTTTT
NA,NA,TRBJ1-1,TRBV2,CASSRWSPEAFF,TGTGCCAGCAGTCGATGGTCCCCCGAAGCTTTCTTT
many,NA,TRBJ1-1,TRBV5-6,CASSGIAEAFF,TGTGCCAGTTCAGGGATCGCTGAAGCTTTCTTT
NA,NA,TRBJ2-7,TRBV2,CASSAQGTYF,TGTGCCAGCAGTGCCCAAGGGACTTACTTC
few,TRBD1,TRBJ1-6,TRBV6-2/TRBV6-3,CASSTDRDLLEALHF,TGTGCCAGCAGTACCGACAGGGATCTTCTTGAGGCCCTCCACTTT
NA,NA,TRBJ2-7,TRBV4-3,CASSPRAGSSYEQYF,TGCGCCAGCAGCCCCAGGGCCGGGTCCTCCTACGAGCAGTACTTC
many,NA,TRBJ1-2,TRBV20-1,CSARVGAYGYTF,TGCAGTGCTAGAGTAGGGGCATATGGCTACACCTTC
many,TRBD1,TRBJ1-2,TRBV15,CATSAPQEETGGVWDYGYTF,TGTGCCACCAGCGCTCCCCAAGAGGAGACAGGGGGCGTCTGGGACTATGGCTACACCTTC
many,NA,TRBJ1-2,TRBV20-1,CSATQPWGSDGYTF,TGCAGTGCTACACAGCCCTGGGGGTCGGATGGCTACACCTTC
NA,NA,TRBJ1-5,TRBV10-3,CAISGGPGDNQPQHF,TGTGCCATCAGTGGTGGCCCAGGGGATAATCAGCCCCAGCATTTT
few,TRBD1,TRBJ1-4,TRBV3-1,CASSLGQGINEKLFF,TGTGCCAGCAGCCTCGGACAGGGAATTAATGAAAAACTGTTTTTT